Sequencing of this T cell receptor (beta chain) was carried out in a study of shared clonotypes between healthy human individuals. Looking at the study overall: CD8 memory received one plate per donor, CD8 naive two, CD4 memory three and CD4 naive three.

Both subsets, CD45RA+ naive and CD45RA-negative memory, were split from the CD4+ cells. There are 14 residues in the CDR3. V lost 2 bases to trimming and J lost 4 bases, with 11 bases between them. Germline V lookup: CDR1 SEHNR, CDR2 FQNEAQ (reference sequence). This clone was detected ten times or more. Sequencing used immunoSEQ multiplex PCR; TCRdb keeps in-frame clones, though not all of them. The sample shows about 340,000 clones, less than 75% of them seen only once. This receptor was obtained from a man aged 25-45 years in good health. V and J are TRBV7-9 and TRBJ2-5; D is unclear. Sequences were obtained from memory CD4+ T cells sorted from blood. The subset denotes: CD45RA-negative fraction. CDR3 sequence: CASSLLASGETQYF. The CDR3, as DNA: TGTGCCAGCAGCTTATTGGCATCCGGAGAGACCCAGTACTTC.